This TCR beta chain was profiled in a study of regulatory T cells in long-lasting Graves disease. This CDR3 has 14 residues. V gave up 1 base and J gave up 6 bases, with 10 bases separating them. Germline loops: CDR1 SGHAT, CDR2 FQNNGV. Investigators prepared the TCR beta libraries by applying iRepertoire HTBI primers and Arm-PCR of CDR3 regions. One entry per CDR3 protein, called by TCRdb with MiXCR from the multiplex PCR reads. The profile shows some 440,000 distinct CDR3 sequences, less than 25% of them singletons. Study-wide results and caveats: Accuracy may have suffered from the small sample size. Favored gene segments in persistent disease were TRBV28, TRBJ1-2 and TRBJ2-5. Clonotypes that were public and shared totalled a few thousand in persistent patients versus 900 to 1,000 in new patients. For persistent Graves' patients, TCR diversity was lower than for newly diagnosed ones.

Time point meaning: persistent/refractory GD, antithyroid drugs over 5 years with positive TRAb. PBMCs were the source of the RNA used for TCR sequencing. This clonotype was seen repeatedly, ten times or more. Its specificity is unknown. This TCR was recovered from a female donor with Graves disease. This specimen consisted of peripheral blood mononuclear cells (PBMCs), obtained when the disease was refractory, from a patient treated with antithyroid drugs. The genes are TRBV11-2 and TRBJ2-4; D is undetermined. The CDR3: CASSLVTASNIQYF. CDR3 nucleotide sequence: TGTGCCAGCAGCTTAGTTACTGCTTCAAACATTCAGTACTTC.